One T cell receptor beta chain is described in this entry. What it binds is not known. The method was immunoSEQ multiplex PCR; TCRdb's version includes in-frame clones alone and lacks a portion of them. The sample consists of nearly 110,000 clones, over 80% of them appearing once. V was clipped by 4 bases and J by 2 bases, with 22 bases between them. This CDR3 comprises 18 residues. Germline values: CDR1 SEHNR, CDR2 FQNEAQ (reference sequence). This sample is drawn from a study of T cell responses to AZD1222 COVID-19 vaccine. Study outcomes and limitations: Donors were mostly white British, more females; clonal diversity possibly underestimated.

The source is an adult who received the AZD1222 COVID-19 vaccine. The specimen comprised peripheral blood, sampled 28 days after the second AZD1222 dose. The chain links TRBV7-9 to TRBJ2-3; D remains ambiguous. The CDR3 DNA follows: TGTGCCAGCAGCTCGTCCCCCTATTTTTCCATCCCCACAGATACGCAGTATTTT. Translation: CASSSSPYFSIPTDTQYF.